A selection of T cell receptor beta chains follows, all from one sample in a study of CD8 T cells in Susac syndrome. TCRdb ran MiXCR on the immunoSEQ multiplex PCR reads and lists one entry per CDR3 protein. The table records about 20,000 distinct CDR3 sequences, 85% to 95% of them present only once. The specimen sequenced was CD8+ T cells from PBMCs. The receptor set was obtained from a human donor in good health. CDR3s include the opening cysteine and the closing phenylalanine or tryptophan. Each record gives: V gene, J gene, clone size, D gene, CDR3 DNA, CDR3 protein. A D gene is named only where the DNA matches it firmly. Rows give clone size only sometimes, using once, few, many, or a class for an expanded clone.

V: TRBV7-2; J: TRBJ2-3; size: NA; D: TRBD1; DNA: TGTGCCAGCAGCTTAGTATGGGACAGAGACTTCACAGATACGCAGTATTTT; CDR3: CASSLVWDRDFTDTQYF
V: TRBV5-1; J: TRBJ1-2; size: once; D: NA; DNA: TGCGCCAGCAGCTTGGTGGATGCGGGCAGGGACTATGGCTACACCTTC; CDR3: CASSLVDAGRDYGYTF
V: TRBV6-2/TRBV6-3; J: TRBJ1-2; size: NA; D: TRBD1; DNA: TGTGCCAGCAGGCCGCGGGACAGGGACGACTCGCATGGCTACACCTTC; CDR3: CASRPRDRDDSHGYTF
V: TRBV20-1; J: TRBJ2-1; size: NA; D: TRBD2; DNA: TGCAGTGCCATCGCCTTAACGGGGGGGGACAATGAGCAGTTCTTC; CDR3: CSAIALTGGDNEQFF
V: TRBV27; J: TRBJ1-2; size: once; D: TRBD1; DNA: TGTGCCAGCAGCAATTCCGGGACAGGGGCCCGTTATGGCTACACCTTC; CDR3: CASSNSGTGARYGYTF
V: TRBV2; J: TRBJ1-1; size: NA; D: NA; DNA: TGTGCCAGTCAGGGGAACACTGAAGCTTTCTTT; CDR3: CASQGNTEAFF
V: TRBV6-2/TRBV6-3; J: TRBJ2-1; size: NA; D: NA; DNA: TGTGCCAGCAGCGACTCAATGGGACCGTACAATGAGCAGTTCTTC; CDR3: CASSDSMGPYNEQFF
V: TRBV12-3/TRBV12-4; J: TRBJ1-2; size: once; D: NA; DNA: TGTGCCAGCAGTCCGTACTTGGGCTATGGCTACACCTTC; CDR3: CASSPYLGYGYTF
V: TRBV6-1; J: TRBJ2-6; size: NA; D: NA; DNA: TGTGCCAGCAGAGGACCGGGTAACGTGGCCAACGTCCTGACTTTC; CDR3: CASRGPGNVANVLTF
V: TRBV20-1; J: TRBJ2-1; size: NA; D: TRBD2; DNA: TGCAGTGCTAGGGAGGGACTAGCGGCCTACAATGAGCAGTTCTTC; CDR3: CSAREGLAAYNEQFF
V: TRBV6-5; J: TRBJ1-3; size: NA; D: TRBD1; DNA: TGTGCCAGCAGTACCCCGGGACAGGGAAACACCATATATTTT; CDR3: CASSTPGQGNTIYF
V: TRBV5-5; J: TRBJ2-2; size: once; D: NA; DNA: TGTGCCAGCAGCTTGGAAGGAGTAAACACCGGGGAGCTGTTTTTT; CDR3: CASSLEGVNTGELFF
V: TRBV5-1; J: TRBJ2-5; size: once; D: NA; DNA: TGCGCCAGCAGTCCCGAAGGCGGGGGCTGGGAGACCCAGTACTTC; CDR3: CASSPEGGGWETQYF
V: TRBV20-1; J: TRBJ1-4; size: NA; D: NA; DNA: TGCAGTGCTGGAAGTAGTACAACTAATGAAAAACTGTTTTTT; CDR3: CSAGSSTTNEKLFF
V: TRBV6-2/TRBV6-3; J: TRBJ1-1; size: once; D: NA; DNA: TGTGCCAGCAGTACTGGGGGGGAAGTCGCTGAAGCTTTCTTT; CDR3: CASSTGGEVAEAFF
V: TRBV19; J: TRBJ1-2; size: NA; D: TRBD1; DNA: TGTGCCAGTACCCCGGGACAGAGCGACTATGGCTACACCTTC; CDR3: CASTPGQSDYGYTF
V: TRBV5-1; J: TRBJ1-1; size: NA; D: TRBD1; DNA: TGCGCCAGCACCTTACAGGGGCCGAACACTGAAGCTTTCTTT; CDR3: CASTLQGPNTEAFF
V: TRBV20-1; J: TRBJ2-3; size: NA; D: NA; DNA: TGCAGTGCTAGAGTCGAAACAGATACGCAGTATTTT; CDR3: CSARVETDTQYF
V: TRBV7-6; J: TRBJ2-1; size: NA; D: TRBD1; DNA: TGTGCCAGCAGCTTAGAAGACAGGGTCTACAATGAGCAGTTCTTC; CDR3: CASSLEDRVYNEQFF
V: TRBV12-3/TRBV12-4; J: TRBJ1-4; size: NA; D: TRBD1; DNA: TGTGCCAGCAGTCCCCGGACAGGGACGGATGAAAAACTGTTTTTT; CDR3: CASSPRTGTDEKLFF
V: TRBV4-3; J: TRBJ2-1; size: NA; D: NA; DNA: TGCGCCAGCAGCCAAGATACTGAGTCCAATGAGCAGTTCTTC; CDR3: CASSQDTESNEQFF
V: TRBV27; J: TRBJ1-4; size: NA; D: TRBD1; DNA: TGTGCCAGCAGTCCCGGAACGGGACAGGGAAATGAAAAACTGTTTTTT; CDR3: CASSPGTGQGNEKLFF
V: TRBV4-3; J: TRBJ1-5; size: NA; D: NA; DNA: TGCGCCAGCAGCCCCGGGGTTAATAGCAATCAGCCCCAGCATTTT; CDR3: CASSPGVNSNQPQHF